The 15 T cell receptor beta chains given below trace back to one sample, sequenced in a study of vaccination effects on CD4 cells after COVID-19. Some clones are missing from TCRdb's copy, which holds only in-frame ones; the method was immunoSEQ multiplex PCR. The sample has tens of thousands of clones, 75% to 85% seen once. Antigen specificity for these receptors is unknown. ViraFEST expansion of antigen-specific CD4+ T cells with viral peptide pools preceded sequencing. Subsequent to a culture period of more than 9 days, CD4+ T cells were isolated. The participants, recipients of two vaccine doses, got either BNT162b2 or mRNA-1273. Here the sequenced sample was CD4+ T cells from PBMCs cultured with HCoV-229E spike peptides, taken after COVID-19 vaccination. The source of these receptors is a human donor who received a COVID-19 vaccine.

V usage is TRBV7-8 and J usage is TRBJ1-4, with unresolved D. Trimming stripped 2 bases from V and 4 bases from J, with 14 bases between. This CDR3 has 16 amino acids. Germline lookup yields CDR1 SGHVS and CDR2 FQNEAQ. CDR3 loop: CASSLSIQSLNEKLFF. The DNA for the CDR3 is TGTGCCAGCAGCTTATCGATCCAGAGTCTTAATGAAAAACTGTTTTTT.

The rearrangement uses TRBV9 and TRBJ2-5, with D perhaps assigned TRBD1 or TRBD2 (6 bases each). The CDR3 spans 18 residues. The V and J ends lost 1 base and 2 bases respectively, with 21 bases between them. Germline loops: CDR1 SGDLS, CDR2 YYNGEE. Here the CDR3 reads CASSVSLQGLGGQETQYF. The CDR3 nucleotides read TGTGCCAGCAGCGTATCTTTACAGGGCCTCGGGGGTCAAGAGACCCAGTACTTC.

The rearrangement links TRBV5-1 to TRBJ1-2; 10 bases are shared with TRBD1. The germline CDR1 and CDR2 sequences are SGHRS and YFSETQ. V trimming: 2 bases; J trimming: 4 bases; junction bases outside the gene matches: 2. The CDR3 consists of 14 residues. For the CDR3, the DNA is TGCGCCAGCAGCTTAGGACAGGGGGGCTATGGCTACACCTTC. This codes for CASSLGQGGYGYTF.

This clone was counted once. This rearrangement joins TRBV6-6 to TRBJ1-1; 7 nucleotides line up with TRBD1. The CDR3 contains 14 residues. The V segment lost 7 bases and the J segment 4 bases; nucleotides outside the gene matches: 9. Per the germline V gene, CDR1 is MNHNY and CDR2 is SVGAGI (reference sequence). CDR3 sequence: CASNQGVGFTEAFF. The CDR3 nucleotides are TGTGCCAGCAATCAGGGGGTTGGTTTCACTGAAGCTTTCTTT.

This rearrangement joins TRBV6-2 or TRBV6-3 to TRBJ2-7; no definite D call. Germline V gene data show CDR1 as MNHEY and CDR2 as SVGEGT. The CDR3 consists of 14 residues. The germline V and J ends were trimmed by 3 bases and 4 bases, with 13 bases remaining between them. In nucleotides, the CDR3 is TGTGCCAGCAGTTATGGGCGCGCCCGTTACGAGCAGTACGTC. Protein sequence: CASSYGRARYEQYV.

CDR3 nucleotide sequence: TGTGCCAGCAAGCGGGCAGGGAAGGGAACTGAAGCTTTCTTT. Its translation is CASKRAGKGTEAFF. The V and J genes are TRBV2 and TRBJ1-1; a possible D gene is TRBD1 (5 bases). V was trimmed by 7 bases and J by 5 bases, leaving 17 bases between them. There are 14 residues in the CDR3. The germline V gene encodes CDR1 SNHLY and CDR2 FYNNEI.

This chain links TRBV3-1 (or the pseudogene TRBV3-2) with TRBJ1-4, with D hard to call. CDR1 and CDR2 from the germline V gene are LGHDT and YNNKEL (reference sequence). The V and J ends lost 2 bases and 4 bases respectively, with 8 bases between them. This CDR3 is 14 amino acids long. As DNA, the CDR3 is TGTGCCAGCAGCCAATTAACTGATAATGAAAAACTGTTTTTT. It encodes CASSQLTDNEKLFF.

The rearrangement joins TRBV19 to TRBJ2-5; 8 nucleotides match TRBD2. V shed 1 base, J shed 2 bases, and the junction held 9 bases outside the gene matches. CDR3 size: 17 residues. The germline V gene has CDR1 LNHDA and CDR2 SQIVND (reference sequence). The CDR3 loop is CASSIVLVAGGQETQYF. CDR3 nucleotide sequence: TGTGCCAGTAGTATAGTTCTCGTTGCGGGGGGTCAAGAGACCCAGTACTTC.

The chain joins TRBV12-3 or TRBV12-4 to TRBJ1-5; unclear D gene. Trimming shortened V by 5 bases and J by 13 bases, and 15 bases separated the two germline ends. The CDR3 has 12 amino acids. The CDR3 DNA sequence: TGTGCCAGCAGTCCCACCGGGAGCCAACAGCATTTT. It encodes CASSPTGSQQHF.

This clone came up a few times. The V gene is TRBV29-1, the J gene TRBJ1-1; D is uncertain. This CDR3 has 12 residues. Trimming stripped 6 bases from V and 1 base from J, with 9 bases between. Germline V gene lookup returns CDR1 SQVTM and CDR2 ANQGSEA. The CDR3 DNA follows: TGCAGCGTAGACTGGGGGAACACTGAAGCTTTCTTT. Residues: CSVDWGNTEAFF.

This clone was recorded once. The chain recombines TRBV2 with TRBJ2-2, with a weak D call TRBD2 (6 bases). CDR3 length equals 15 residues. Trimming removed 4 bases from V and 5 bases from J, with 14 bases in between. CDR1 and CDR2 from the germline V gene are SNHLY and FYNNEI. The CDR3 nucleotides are TGTGCCAGCAGTGGAGGGGCCGCGGGAACCGGGGAGCTGTTTTTT. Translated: CASSGGAAGTGELFF.

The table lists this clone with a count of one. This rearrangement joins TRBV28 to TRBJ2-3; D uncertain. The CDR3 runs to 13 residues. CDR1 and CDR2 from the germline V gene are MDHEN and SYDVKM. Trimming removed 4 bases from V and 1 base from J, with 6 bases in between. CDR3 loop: CASSSPGTDTQYF. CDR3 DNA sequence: TGTGCCAGCAGTTCCCCCGGCACAGATACGCAGTATTTT.

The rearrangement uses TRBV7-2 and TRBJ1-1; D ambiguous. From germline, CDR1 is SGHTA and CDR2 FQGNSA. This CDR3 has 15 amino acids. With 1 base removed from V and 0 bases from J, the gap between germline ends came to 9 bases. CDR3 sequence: CASSLEFAVNTEAFF. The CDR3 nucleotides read TGTGCCAGCAGCTTAGAGTTTGCAGTGAACACTGAAGCTTTCTTT.

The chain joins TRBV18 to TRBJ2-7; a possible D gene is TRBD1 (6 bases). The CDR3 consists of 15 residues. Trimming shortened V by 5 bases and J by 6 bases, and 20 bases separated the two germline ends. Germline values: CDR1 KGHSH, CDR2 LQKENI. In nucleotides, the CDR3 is TGTGCCAGCTCAGCATCGGGGCAGGGGACCGGCGAGCAGTACGTC. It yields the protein CASSASGQGTGEQYV.

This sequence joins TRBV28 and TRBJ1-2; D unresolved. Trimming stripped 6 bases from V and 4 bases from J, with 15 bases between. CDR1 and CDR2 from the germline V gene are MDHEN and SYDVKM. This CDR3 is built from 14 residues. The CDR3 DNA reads TGTGCCAGCAGCTCCGGCCCGTGGGGCTATGGCTACACCTTC. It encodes CASSSGPWGYGYTF.